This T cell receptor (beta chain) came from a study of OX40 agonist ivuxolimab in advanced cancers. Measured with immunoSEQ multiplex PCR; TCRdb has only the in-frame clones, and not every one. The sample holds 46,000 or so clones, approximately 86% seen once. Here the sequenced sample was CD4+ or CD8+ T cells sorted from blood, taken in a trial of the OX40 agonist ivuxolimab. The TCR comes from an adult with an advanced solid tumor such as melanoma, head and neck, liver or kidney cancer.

Here the CDR3 reads CASSLRQVNTEAFF. DNA of the CDR3: TGTGCCAGCAGTTTAAGACAGGTGAACACTGAAGCTTTCTTT. The chain employs TRBV27 and TRBJ1-1; possible D gene TRBD1, 6 bases. V gave up 2 bases and J gave up 0 bases, with 7 bases separating them. CDR3 length equals 14 residues. Per germline, CDR1 MNHEY and CDR2 SMNVEV (reference sequence).